The 20 T cell receptor beta chains in this list originate from one sample, sequenced in a study of shared clonotypes between healthy human individuals. Some clones are missing from TCRdb's copy, which holds only in-frame ones; the method was immunoSEQ multiplex PCR. The sample records roughly 1,000,000 clones, approximately 80% being singletons. The sequenced sample consisted of memory CD4+ T cells from PBMCs. The sample's subset: CD45RA-negative fraction. The receptors were sampled from a man between 18 and 29 years old in good health. Some clones in this sample may be carry-over from other donors' samples.

The chain employs TRBV4-2 and TRBJ2-1; D may be TRBD2 (6 bases). The germline gives CDR1 LGHNA, CDR2 YNFKEQ. This CDR3 region has 16 residues. V was pared by 1 base and J by 4 bases, with 14 bases between. CDR3 loop: CASSQVADSGYNEQFF. In DNA, the CDR3 is TGTGCCAGCAGCCAAGTAGCCGATAGCGGATACAATGAGCAGTTCTTC.

This chain's CDR3 is CASSESKKDEQFF. The CDR3 DNA follows: TGTGCCAGCAGTGAATCTAAGAAGGATGAGCAGTTCTTC. The genes are TRBV25-1 and TRBJ2-1; D gene unclear. The V and J ends lost 1 base and 8 bases respectively, with 9 bases between them. Germline V gene sequence: CDR1 MGHDK, CDR2 SYGVNS. The CDR3 has 13 amino acids. The whole variable domain, filled in from reference TRBV25-1 and TRBJ2-1, reads EADIYQTPRYLVIGTGKKITLECSQTMGHDKMYWYQQDPGMELHLIHYSYGVNSTEKGDLSSESTVSRIRTEHFPLTLESARPSHTSQYLCASSESKKDEQFFGPGTRLTVL.

This sequence joins TRBV19 and TRBJ1-3; the match to TRBD1 covers 8 bases. Unmatched junction bases numbered 5, after V lost 3 bases and J lost 4 bases. Germline values: CDR1 LNHDA, CDR2 SQIVND (reference sequence). CDR3 length equals 15 residues. The CDR3 sequence: CASSIRAGGGNTIYF. CDR3 DNA sequence: TGTGCCAGTAGTATCCGGGCAGGGGGCGGAAACACCATATATTTT.

Ten or more counts support this clone. The chain employs TRBV27 and TRBJ2-3, with 11 bases aligning to TRBD1. This CDR3 region has 15 residues. Losses at the gene ends were 5 bases for V and 3 bases for J; bases not matched to a gene: 4. Germline V CDR1 and CDR2: MNHEY, SMNVEV (reference sequence). The CDR3 reads CASSLRDRGTDTQYF. In nucleotides, the CDR3 is TGTGCCAGCAGTCTCCGGGACAGGGGGACAGATACGCAGTATTTT.

The rearrangement joins TRBV11-2 to TRBJ2-6, with D unclear. V lost 6 bases and J lost 0, with 15 bases in between. This CDR3 has 17 amino acids. CDR1 and CDR2 (germline): SGHAT, FQNNGV. CDR3: CASREPFRHSGANVLTF. CDR3 bases: TGTGCCAGCAGAGAACCCTTTAGACACTCTGGGGCCAACGTCCTGACTTTC.

This chain links TRBV5-4 with TRBJ2-7, with TRBD2 identical over 7 bases. Trimming removed 4 bases from V and 2 bases from J; junction bases left unmatched: 6. The CDR3 runs to 14 residues. CDR1 and CDR2 from the germline V gene are SGHNT and YYREEE (reference sequence). The DNA of the CDR3 is TGTGCCAGCAGCCCCGAGGCGGGGGCCTACGAGCAGTACTTC. Protein: CASSPEAGAYEQYF.

The chain employs TRBV5-5 and TRBJ1-1; possible D gene TRBD1, 6 bases. CDR3 length equals 13 residues. CDR1 is SGHKS, CDR2 YYEKEE, per germline (reference sequence). V was shortened by 0 bases and J by 7 bases, with 10 bases between the two germline ends. The CDR3 region is CASSLGPGDEAFF. The CDR3 nucleotides are TGTGCCAGCAGCTTGGGCCCAGGGGATGAAGCTTTCTTT.

Comments on this clone: Relative to the germline gene, one junction end is altered; a read error may explain this. The chain combines TRBV7-9 with TRBJ2-1, with D perhaps being TRBD1 or TRBD2 (5 bases each). Germline V gene lookup returns CDR1 SEHNR and CDR2 FQNEAQ (reference sequence). This CDR3 spans 11 amino acids. CDR3 amino acids: CGASRYNEQFF. For the CDR3, the DNA is TGCGGGGCTAGCCGATACAATGAGCAGTTCTTC.

This clone occurred a few times. This sequence joins TRBV4-1 and TRBJ2-7; D could derive from TRBD1 or TRBD2 (5 bases each). Germline CDR1 is MGHRA and CDR2 is YSYEKL. The CDR3 contains 17 residues. V was clipped by 3 bases and J by 0 bases, with 18 bases between them. The CDR3 loop is CASSQDWGRTLSYEQYF. DNA for the CDR3: TGCGCCAGCAGCCAGGATTGGGGACGCACGCTCTCCTACGAGCAGTACTTC.

The chain is built from TRBV28 and TRBJ1-4, with 9 bases that match TRBD1. The CDR3 totals 14 residues. Germline CDR1 is MDHEN and CDR2 is SYDVKM. The junction had 7 bases not matched to a gene; V was cut back by 6 bases and J by 8 bases. The CDR3 is CASSRGQGWEKLFF. The CDR3 bases are TGTGCCAGCAGCCGGGGACAGGGTTGGGAAAAACTGTTTTTT. Full variable domain (remainder filled in from reference TRBV28 and TRBJ1-4): DVKVTQSSRYLVKRTGEKVFLECVQDMDHENMFWYRQDPGLGLRLIYFSYDVKMKEKGDIPEGYSVSREKKERFSLILESASTNQTSMYLCASSRGQGWEKLFFGSGTQLSVL.

The chain links TRBV6-6 to TRBJ2-5; D remains unclear. Germline V CDR1 and CDR2: MNHNY, SVGAGI (reference sequence). Trimming took off 8 bases at V and 1 base at J, with 8 bases between the two ends. The CDR3 spans 12 residues. Written as DNA, the CDR3 is TGTGCCAGCTCAGGCAGCCAAGAGACCCAGTACTTC. Protein: CASSGSQETQYF.

A remark on this clone: A much larger clone is a single base away; this may be a read error. The V call is TRBV7-2, the J call TRBJ1-3, with unresolved D. V was trimmed by 4 bases and J by 2 bases, leaving 3 bases between them. The CDR3 is made up of 12 amino acids. Germline V gives CDR1 SGHTA, CDR2 FQGNSA. CDR3 in DNA: TGTGCCAGCAGCTCCCCTGGAAACACCATATATTTT. This codes for CASSSPGNTIYF.

J is TRBJ2-7 and V is TRBV28, with a tentative D call TRBD2 (6 bases). V gave up 7 bases and J gave up 0 bases, with 13 bases separating them. The CDR3 has 14 amino acids. Germline assignment: CDR1 MDHEN and CDR2 SYDVKM. This CDR3 is CASMGDGSSYEQYF. The CDR3 nucleotides read TGTGCCAGCATGGGGGACGGGAGCTCCTACGAGCAGTACTTC.

The chain combines TRBV7-9 with TRBJ2-2; TRBD1 or TRBD2 may be the D gene (6 bases each). Germline assignment: CDR1 SEHNR and CDR2 FQNEAQ (reference sequence). The CDR3 extends over 16 amino acids. Trimming pared 8 bases from V and 4 bases from J, leaving 20 bases between. CDR3 in amino acids: CASSSRGGRGTGELFF. In DNA, the CDR3 is TGTGCCAGCTCATCCCGAGGGGGGAGAGGCACCGGGGAGCTGTTTTTT.

This chain joins TRBV18 and TRBJ2-7, with 8 bases fitting TRBD1. The CDR3 length is 13 residues. V shed 3 bases, J shed 6 bases, and the junction held 4 bases outside the gene matches. CDR1 KGHSH and CDR2 LQKENI come from the germline V gene. The CDR3 loop reads CASSPTGDAEQYF. The CDR3 DNA is TGTGCCAGCTCACCGACAGGGGATGCCGAGCAGTACTTC. The full variable domain, rest sourced from reference TRBV18 and TRBJ2-7, is NAGVMQNPRHLVRRRGQEARLRCSPMKGHSHVYWYRQLPEEGLKFMVYLQKENIIDESGMPKERFSAEFPKEGPSILRIQQVVRGDSAAYFCASSPTGDAEQYFGPGTRLTVT.

The V call is TRBV4-1, the J call TRBJ2-7; D is possibly TRBD2 (6 bases). Germline V gives CDR1 MGHRA, CDR2 YSYEKL. The CDR3 runs to 18 residues. V lost 2 bases and J lost 0, with 20 bases in between. The CDR3 DNA reads as TGCGCCAGCAGCCAACTTCTCACCACTAGCTGGAGCTCCTACGAGCAGTACTTC. Translation: CASSQLLTTSWSSYEQYF.

The genes are TRBV27 and TRBJ1-1; D is ambiguous. Germline V gives CDR1 MNHEY, CDR2 SMNVEV (reference sequence). Trimming removed 8 bases at V and 5 bases at J, with 18 bases between. This CDR3 is 14 amino acids long. The CDR3 DNA reads TGTGCCAGCTTTAGTACAGCTGGTGAGACTGAAGCTTTCTTT. It encodes CASFSTAGETEAFF.

This sequence joins TRBV4-2 and TRBJ2-5, with 11 positions matching TRBD2. With 4 bases clipped from V and 9 bases from J, the junction kept 19 bases outside the gene matches. Germline-derived CDR1 and CDR2 are LGHNA and YNFKEQ. The CDR3 totals 18 residues. The CDR3 is CASSLLSLAGGPSRPQYF. As DNA, the CDR3 is TGTGCCAGCAGCCTCTTGAGTCTAGCGGGGGGCCCCTCCCGGCCCCAGTACTTC.

V is TRBV7-7 and J is TRBJ2-1; TRBD2 matches at 7 bases. V lost 3 bases, J lost 2 bases, and 7 bases stayed unmatched. The CDR3 loop spans 16 amino acids. CDR1 is SSHAT, CDR2 FNYEAQ, per germline (reference sequence). The chain's CDR3 is CASSFLAGSPYNEQFF. CDR3 nucleotide sequence: TGTGCCAGCAGCTTTTTAGCGGGTTCCCCCTACAATGAGCAGTTCTTC.

The chain combines TRBV18 with TRBJ2-2; D call uncertain. Germline V gives CDR1 KGHSH, CDR2 LQKENI. V shed 3 bases and J shed 1 base, with 6 bases lying between them. This CDR3 is 14 amino acids long. The CDR3 coding sequence is TGTGCCAGCTCACCCTCGCTGAACACCGGGGAGCTGTTTTTT. Amino acids: CASSPSLNTGELFF.